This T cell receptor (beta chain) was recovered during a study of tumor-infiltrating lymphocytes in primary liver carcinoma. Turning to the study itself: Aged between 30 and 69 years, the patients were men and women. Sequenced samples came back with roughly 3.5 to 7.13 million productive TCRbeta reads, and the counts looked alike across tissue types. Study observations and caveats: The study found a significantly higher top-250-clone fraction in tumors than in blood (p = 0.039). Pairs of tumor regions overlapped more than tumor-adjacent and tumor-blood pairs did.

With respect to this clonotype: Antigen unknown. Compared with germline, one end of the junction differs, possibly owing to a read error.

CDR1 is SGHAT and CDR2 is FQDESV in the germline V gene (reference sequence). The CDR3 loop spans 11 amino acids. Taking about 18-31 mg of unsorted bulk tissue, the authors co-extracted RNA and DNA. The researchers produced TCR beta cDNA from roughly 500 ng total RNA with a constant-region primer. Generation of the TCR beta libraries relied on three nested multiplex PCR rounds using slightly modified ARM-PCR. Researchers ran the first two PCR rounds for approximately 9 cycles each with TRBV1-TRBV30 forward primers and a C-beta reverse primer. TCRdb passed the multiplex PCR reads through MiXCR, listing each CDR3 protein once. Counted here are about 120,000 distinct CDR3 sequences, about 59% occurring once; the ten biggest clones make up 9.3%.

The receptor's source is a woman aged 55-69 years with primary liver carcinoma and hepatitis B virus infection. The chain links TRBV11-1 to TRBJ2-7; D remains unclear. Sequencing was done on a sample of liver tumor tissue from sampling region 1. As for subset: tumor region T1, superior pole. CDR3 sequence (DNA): TGTACCAGCAGCTTAGGGTACGAGCAGCACTTC. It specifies CTSSLGYEQHF.